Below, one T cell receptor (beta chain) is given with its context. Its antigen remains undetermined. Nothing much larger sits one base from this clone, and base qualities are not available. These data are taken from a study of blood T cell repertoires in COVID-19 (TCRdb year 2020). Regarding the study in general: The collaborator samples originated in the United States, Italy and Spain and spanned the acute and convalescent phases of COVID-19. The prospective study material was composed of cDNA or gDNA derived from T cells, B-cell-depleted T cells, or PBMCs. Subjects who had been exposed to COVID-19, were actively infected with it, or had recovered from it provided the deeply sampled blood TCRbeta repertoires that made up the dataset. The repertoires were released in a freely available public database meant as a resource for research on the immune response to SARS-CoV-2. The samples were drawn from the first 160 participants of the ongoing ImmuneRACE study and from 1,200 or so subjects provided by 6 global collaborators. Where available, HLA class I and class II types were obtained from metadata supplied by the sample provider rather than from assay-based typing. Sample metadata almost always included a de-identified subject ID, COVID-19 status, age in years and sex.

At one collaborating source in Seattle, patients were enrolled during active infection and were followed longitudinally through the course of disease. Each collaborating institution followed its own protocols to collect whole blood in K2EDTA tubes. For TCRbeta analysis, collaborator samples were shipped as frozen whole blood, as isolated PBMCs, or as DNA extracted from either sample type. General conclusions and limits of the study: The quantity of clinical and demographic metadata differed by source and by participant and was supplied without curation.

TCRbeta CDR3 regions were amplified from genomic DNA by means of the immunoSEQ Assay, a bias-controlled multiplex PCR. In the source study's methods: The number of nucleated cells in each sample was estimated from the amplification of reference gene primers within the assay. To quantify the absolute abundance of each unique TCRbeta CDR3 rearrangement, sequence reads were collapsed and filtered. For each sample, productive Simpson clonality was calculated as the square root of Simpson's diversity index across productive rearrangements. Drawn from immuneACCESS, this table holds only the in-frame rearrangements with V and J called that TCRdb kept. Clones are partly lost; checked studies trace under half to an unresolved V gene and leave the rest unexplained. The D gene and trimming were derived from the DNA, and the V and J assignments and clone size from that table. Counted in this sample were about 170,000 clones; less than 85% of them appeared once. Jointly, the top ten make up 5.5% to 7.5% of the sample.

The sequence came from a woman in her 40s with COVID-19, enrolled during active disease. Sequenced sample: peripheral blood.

DNA sequence: TGTGCCAGCAGCTTAGAGGCAGGGCCATTCTACGAGCAGTACTTC. Its coded protein is CASSLEAGPFYEQYF. The rearranged chain carries TRBV7-8 and TRBJ2-7, with TRBD1 as a weak D call on 5 bases. The CDR3 has 15 amino acids, counting the end cysteine and phenylalanine. Just CDR3 DNA is preserved here, 45 bases in frame from base 1. At the junction V is shortened by 1 base and J by 3 bases, with 13 bases in between. The CDR1 and CDR2 encoded by the germline V gene are SGHVS and FQNEAQ.